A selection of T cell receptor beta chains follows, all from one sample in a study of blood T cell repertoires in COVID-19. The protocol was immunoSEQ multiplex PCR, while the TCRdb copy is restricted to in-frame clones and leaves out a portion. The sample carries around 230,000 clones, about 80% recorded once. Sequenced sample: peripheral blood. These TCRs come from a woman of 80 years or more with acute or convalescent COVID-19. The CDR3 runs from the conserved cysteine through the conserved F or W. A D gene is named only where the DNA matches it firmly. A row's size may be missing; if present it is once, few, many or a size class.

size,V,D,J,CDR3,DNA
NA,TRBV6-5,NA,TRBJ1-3,CASSRGAGYGNTIYF,TGTGCCAGCAGCCGCGGGGCAGGGTATGGAAACACCATATATTTT
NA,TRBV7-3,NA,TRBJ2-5,CASSAGLLWGQETQYF,TGTGCCAGCAGCGCGGGCCTACTTTGGGGTCAAGAGACCCAGTACTTC
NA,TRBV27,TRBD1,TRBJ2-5,CASSKWDSQETQYF,TGTGCCAGCAGTAAATGGGACAGTCAAGAGACCCAGTACTTC
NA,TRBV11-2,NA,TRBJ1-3,CASSFGRGIYF,TGTGCCAGCAGCTTTGGCCGGGGGATATATTTT
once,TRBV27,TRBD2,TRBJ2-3,CASSRSSGGLTDTQYF,TGTGCCAGCAGTAGGTCTAGCGGGGGCCTCACAGATACGCAGTATTTT
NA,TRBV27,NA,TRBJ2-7,CASRPSPLSSYEQYF,TGTGCCAGCAGGCCTAGCCCCCTGAGCTCCTACGAGCAGTACTTC
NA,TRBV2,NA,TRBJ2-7,CASRASHGSSYEQYF,TGTGCCAGCAGGGCGAGTCATGGGAGCTCCTACGAGCAGTACTTC
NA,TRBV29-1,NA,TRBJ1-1,CSAPDGGRTEAFF,TGCAGCGCCCCTGATGGGGGGAGGACTGAAGCTTTCTTT
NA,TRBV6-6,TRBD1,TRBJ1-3,CASSPTGGTGNTIYF,TGTGCCAGCAGTCCGACAGGGGGGACTGGAAACACCATATATTTT
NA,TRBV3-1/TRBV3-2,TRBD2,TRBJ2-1,CASSQDWVASGGAEQFF,TGTGCCAGCAGCCAAGATTGGGTGGCTAGCGGGGGAGCTGAGCAGTTCTTC
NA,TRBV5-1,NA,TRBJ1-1,CASSLSSTNTEAFF,TGCGCCAGCAGCTTGTCGTCAACTAACACTGAAGCTTTCTTT
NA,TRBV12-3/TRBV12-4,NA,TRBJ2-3,CASSQADTQYF,TGTGCTTCTAGTCAAGCAGATACGCAGTATTTT
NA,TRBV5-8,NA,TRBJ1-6,CASSLGRSYSPLHF,TGTGCCAGCAGCTTGGGCCGAAGCTATTCACCCCTCCACTTT
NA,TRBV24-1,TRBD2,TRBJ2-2,CATSEPSGGATGELFF,TGTGCCACCAGTGAACCTAGCGGGGGGGCCACCGGGGAGCTGTTTTTT
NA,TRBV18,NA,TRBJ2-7,CASSLQQSSYEQYF,TGTGCCAGCTCACTACAACAGAGTTCCTACGAGCAGTACTTC
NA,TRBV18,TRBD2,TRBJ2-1,CASSPASGGTYNEQFF,TGTGCCAGCTCACCTGCTAGCGGGGGAACCTACAATGAGCAGTTCTTC
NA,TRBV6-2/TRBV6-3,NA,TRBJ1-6,CASSTPSGPGRTYNSPLHF,TGTGCCAGCAGCACCCCCTCGGGTCCGGGTAGAACCTATAATTCACCCCTCCACTTT
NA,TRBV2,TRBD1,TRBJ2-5,CASSGWDRVPETQYF,TGTGCCAGCAGTGGGTGGGACAGGGTCCCAGAGACCCAGTACTTC
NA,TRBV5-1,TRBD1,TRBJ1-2,CASSSGTGGLYGYTF,TGCGCCAGCAGCTCCGGGACAGGGGGCTTGTATGGCTACACCTTC
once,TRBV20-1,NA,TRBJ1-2,CSARVGVGYTF,TGCAGTGCTAGAGTAGGGGTGGGCTACACCTTC
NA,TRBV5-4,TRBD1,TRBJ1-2,CASSPDREVYGYTF,TGTGCCAGCAGCCCGGACAGGGAGGTTTATGGCTACACCTTC
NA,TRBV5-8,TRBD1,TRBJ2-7,CASSLAGTVSYEQYF,TGTGCCAGCAGCTTGGCCGGGACAGTTTCCTACGAGCAGTACTTC
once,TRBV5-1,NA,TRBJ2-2,CASSLDSTGELFF,TGCGCCAGCAGCCTAGACTCCACCGGGGAGCTGTTTTTT
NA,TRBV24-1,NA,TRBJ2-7,CATSDSGQGGSYEQYF,TGTGCCACCAGTGATTCCGGGCAGGGTGGATCCTACGAGCAGTACTTC
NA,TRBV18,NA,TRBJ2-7,CASSPSRSSYEQYF,TGTGCCAGCTCACCATCCCGCAGCTCCTACGAGCAGTACTTC
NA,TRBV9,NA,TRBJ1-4,CASSTGPANEKLFF,TGTGCCAGCAGTACAGGGCCGGCTAATGAAAAACTGTTTTTT
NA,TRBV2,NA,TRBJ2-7,CASSPGPSYEQYF,TGTGCCAGCAGTCCAGGGCCCTCCTACGAGCAGTACTTC
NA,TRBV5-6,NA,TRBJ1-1,CASSDGGRRTEAFF,TGTGCCAGCAGCGACGGGGGGCGCAGAACTGAAGCTTTCTTT
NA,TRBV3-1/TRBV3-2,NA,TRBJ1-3,CASSQDQGSHSGNTIYF,TGTGCCAGCAGCCAAGATCAGGGGTCTCACTCTGGAAACACCATATATTTT
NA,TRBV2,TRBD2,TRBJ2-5,CATTGGGRETQYF,TGTGCCACCACGGGGGGGGGACGGGAGACCCAGTACTTC
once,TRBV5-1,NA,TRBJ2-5,CASSLASSVETQYF,TGCGCCAGCAGCTTGGCCTCTAGCGTAGAGACCCAGTACTTC
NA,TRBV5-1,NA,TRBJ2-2,CASNPRGGDTGELFF,TGCGCCAGCAACCCTAGAGGGGGGGACACCGGGGAGCTGTTTTTT
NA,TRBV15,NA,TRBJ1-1,CATSREAGRHTEAFF,TGTGCCACCAGCCGAGAGGCGGGGAGACACACTGAAGCTTTCTTT
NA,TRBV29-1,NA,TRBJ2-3,CSVLSTDTQYF,TGCAGCGTTTTAAGCACAGATACGCAGTATTTT
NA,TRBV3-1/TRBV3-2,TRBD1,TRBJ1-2,CASSMTSGGGVSGYTF,TGTGCCAGCAGCATGACCTCAGGGGGCGGCGTTAGTGGCTACACCTTC
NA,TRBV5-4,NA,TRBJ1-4,CASSFQGRGGLFF,TGTGCCAGCAGCTTTCAGGGTCGGGGGGGACTGTTTTTT
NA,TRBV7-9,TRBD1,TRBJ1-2,CASSFTGGIYGYTF,TGTGCCAGCAGCTTCACAGGGGGCATCTATGGCTACACCTTC
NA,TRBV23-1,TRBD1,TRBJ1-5,CASTPTGGPTLEPQHF,TGCGCCAGCACTCCAACAGGGGGCCCTACCTTGGAGCCCCAGCATTTT
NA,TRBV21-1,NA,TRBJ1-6,CASRGDTGAAFSYNSPLHF,TGTGCCAGCAGGGGAGATACAGGGGCCGCCTTCTCCTATAATTCACCCCTCCACTTT
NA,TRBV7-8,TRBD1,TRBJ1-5,CASSLGTGSLNQPQHF,TGTGCCAGCAGCTTGGGGACAGGGAGTCTGAATCAGCCCCAGCATTTT
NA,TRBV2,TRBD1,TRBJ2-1,CASSEVAGGGEQFF,TGTGCCAGCAGTGAAGTGGCAGGGGGCGGTGAGCAGTTCTTC
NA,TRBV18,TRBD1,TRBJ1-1,CASSPRTGGDTEAFF,TGTGCCAGCTCACCAAGGACAGGGGGAGACACTGAAGCTTTCTTT
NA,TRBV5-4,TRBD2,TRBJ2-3,CASSLPRGTPHTQYF,TGTGCCAGCAGCTTGCCGCGGGGGACGCCCCATACGCAGTATTTT
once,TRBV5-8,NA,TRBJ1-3,CASSSAGGYSGNTIYF,TGTGCCAGCAGCTCCGCGGGCGGTTACTCTGGAAACACCATATATTTT
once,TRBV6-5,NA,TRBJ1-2,CASSYHRPPNYGYTF,TGTGCCAGCAGTTATCACAGACCCCCTAACTATGGCTACACCTTC
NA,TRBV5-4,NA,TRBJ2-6,CASSSPGFTGANVLTF,TGTGCCAGCAGCTCCCCAGGGTTCACTGGGGCCAACGTCCTGACTTTC